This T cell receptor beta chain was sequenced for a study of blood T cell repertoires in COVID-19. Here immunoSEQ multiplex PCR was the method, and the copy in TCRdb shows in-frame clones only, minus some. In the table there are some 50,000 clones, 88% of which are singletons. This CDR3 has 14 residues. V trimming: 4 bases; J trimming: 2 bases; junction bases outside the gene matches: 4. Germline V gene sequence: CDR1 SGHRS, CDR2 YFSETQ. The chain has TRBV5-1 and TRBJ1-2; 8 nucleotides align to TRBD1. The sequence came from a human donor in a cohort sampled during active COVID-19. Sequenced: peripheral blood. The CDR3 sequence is CASSPRDRNYGYTF. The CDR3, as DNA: TGCGCCAGCAGCCCGCGGGACAGGAACTATGGCTACACCTTC.